This T cell receptor beta chain originates from a study of graft-versus-host responses after intestinal transplantation. As for the study in general: Transplants were multivisceral, liver-intestinal, or isolated intestinal. The whole recipient group had anti-thymocyte globulin induction followed by tacrolimus and steroids for around 3 years. General study results and limits: Recipient bone marrow held GvH clones, some seen earlier in ileum or blood. Allografts of one patient group, those with graft-donor T cell macrochimerism, had high graft-versus-host to host-versus-graft clonal ratios.

Regarding this clone: No antigen is known for it.

Generated by immunoSEQ multiplex PCR, the TCRdb table keeps only in-frame clones and is missing some. The data contain about 47,000 clones, about 95% of them singletons. The CDR3 spans 13 residues. The V and J ends lost 2 bases and 8 bases respectively, with 12 bases between them. Germline V CDR1 and CDR2: ENHRY, SYGVKD. This sample comprised unstimulated CD8+ T cells sorted from spleen or lymph node cells, obtained before transplant. V gene TRBV10-3 combines with J gene TRBJ1-1, with D perhaps TRBD1 (5 bases). The receptor's source is a human donor who was the organ donor for an intestinal transplant. Here the CDR3 reads CAISESRGGEAFF. The CDR3 DNA sequence: TGTGCCATCAGTGAGAGCCGGGGGGGAGAAGCTTTCTTT.